This TCR beta chain is from a study of beta chain features in type 1 diabetes. General study points: For type 1 diabetes patients, VDJ junctions showed fewer insertions and more deletions. Significant though moderate, a shortening of TCRB CDR3s appeared in all four CD4+ subsets of Type 1 diabetes patients. Shorter templates might be favored by PCR, equally in patients and controls.

This clone was picked up a small number of times. Its cognate antigen is unknown. Only one heparinised blood draw was taken per donor, and its volume averaged about 120 mL. Since all of the isolated RNA was reverse transcribed, expressed TCRB transcripts were what got sequenced. Generated by immunoSEQ multiplex PCR, the TCRdb table keeps only in-frame clones and is missing some. The sample shows around 310,000 clones, less than 15% of them seen only once. This CDR3 is built from 15 residues. The germline CDR1 and CDR2 sequences are MNHEY and SVGAGI. The V gene end was trimmed by 6 bases and the J gene end by 2 bases; junction bases not matched to a gene: 10.

The chain recombines TRBV6-5 with TRBJ2-7; 7 bases align to TRBD1. The sequenced sample consisted of naive CD4+ T cells from blood. The receptor's source is a woman aged 18 to 35 with type 1 diabetes. CDR3 loop: CASSLDRQGTYEQYV. DNA of the CDR3: TGTGCCAGCAGCCTCGACCGACAGGGCACCTACGAGCAGTACGTC.